This TCR beta chain is drawn from a study of identifying expanded T cells in peripheral blood. Notes on the study in general: About 1.2 clones differed between technical replicates, versus about 16 and 19 over time.

The method was immunoSEQ multiplex PCR; TCRdb's version includes in-frame clones alone and lacks a portion of them. This table holds some 100,000 clones, less than 90% found once. A word on this clone: What it binds is unknown.

Germline lookup yields CDR1 MNHEY and CDR2 SMNVEV (reference sequence). V dropped 6 bases and J dropped 1 base, with 9 bases sitting between them. This CDR3 has 13 amino acids. What was sequenced was blood. The V call is TRBV27, the J call TRBJ1-1; D unclear. The sequence derives from a person aged 18 to 75 in good health. CDR3 amino acids: CASSSWGNTEAFF. DNA for the CDR3: TGTGCCAGCAGCTCGTGGGGGAACACTGAAGCTTTCTTT.